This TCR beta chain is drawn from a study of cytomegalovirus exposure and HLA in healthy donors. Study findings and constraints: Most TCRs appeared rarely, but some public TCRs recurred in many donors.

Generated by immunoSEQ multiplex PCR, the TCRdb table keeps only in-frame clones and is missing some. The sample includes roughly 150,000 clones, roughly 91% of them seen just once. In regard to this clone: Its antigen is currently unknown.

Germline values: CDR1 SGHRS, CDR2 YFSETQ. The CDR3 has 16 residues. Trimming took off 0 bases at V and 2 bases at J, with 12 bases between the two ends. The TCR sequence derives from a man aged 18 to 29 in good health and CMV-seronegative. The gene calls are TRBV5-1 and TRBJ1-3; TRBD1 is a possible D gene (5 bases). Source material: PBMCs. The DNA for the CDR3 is TGCGCCAGCAGCTTGGCCGCGCGGACACCTGGAAACACCATATATTTT. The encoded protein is CASSLAARTPGNTIYF.